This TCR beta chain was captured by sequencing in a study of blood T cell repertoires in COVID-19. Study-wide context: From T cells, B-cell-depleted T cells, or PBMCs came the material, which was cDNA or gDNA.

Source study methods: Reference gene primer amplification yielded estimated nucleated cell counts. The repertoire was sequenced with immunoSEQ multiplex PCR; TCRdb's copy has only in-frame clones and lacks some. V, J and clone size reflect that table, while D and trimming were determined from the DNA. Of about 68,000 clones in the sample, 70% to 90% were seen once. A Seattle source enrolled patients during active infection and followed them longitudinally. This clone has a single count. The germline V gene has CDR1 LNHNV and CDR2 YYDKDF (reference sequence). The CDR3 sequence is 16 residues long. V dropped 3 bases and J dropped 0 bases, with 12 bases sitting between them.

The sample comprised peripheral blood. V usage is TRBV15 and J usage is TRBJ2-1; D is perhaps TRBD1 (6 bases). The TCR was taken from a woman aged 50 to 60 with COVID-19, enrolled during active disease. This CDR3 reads CATSRERGSSYNEQFF. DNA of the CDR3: TGTGCCACCAGCAGGGAAAGGGGGAGCTCCTACAATGAGCAGTTCTTC.